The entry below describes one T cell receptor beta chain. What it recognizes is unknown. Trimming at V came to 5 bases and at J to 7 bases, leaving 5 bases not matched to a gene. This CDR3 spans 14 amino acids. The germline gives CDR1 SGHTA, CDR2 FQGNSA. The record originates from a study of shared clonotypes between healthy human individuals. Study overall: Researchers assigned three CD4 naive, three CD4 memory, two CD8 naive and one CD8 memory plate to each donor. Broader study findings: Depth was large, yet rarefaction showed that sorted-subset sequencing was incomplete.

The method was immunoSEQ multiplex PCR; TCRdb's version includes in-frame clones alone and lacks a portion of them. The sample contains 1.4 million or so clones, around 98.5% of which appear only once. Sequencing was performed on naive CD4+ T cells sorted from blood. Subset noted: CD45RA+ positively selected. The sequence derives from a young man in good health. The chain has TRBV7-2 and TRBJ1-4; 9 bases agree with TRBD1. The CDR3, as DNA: TGTGCCAGCAGCCCACAGGGGGCGGGTGAAAAACTGTTTTTT. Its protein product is CASSPQGAGEKLFF.